These T cell receptor beta chains were read from a single sample in a study of regulatory T cells in long-lasting Graves disease. From the multiplex PCR reads, TCRdb called clonotypes with MiXCR, one entry per CDR3 protein. The data contain some 450,000 distinct CDR3 sequences, about 20% of them singletons. The input for sequencing was peripheral blood mononuclear cells (PBMCs), taken when the disease was refractory, from a patient treated with antithyroid drugs. Receptors were obtained from a female donor with Graves disease. Both conserved end residues are part of each CDR3. The order of the fields is D gene, clone size, J gene, V gene, CDR3 DNA, CDR3 protein. The D gene is left open where the match is weak. For some rows the clone size is stated as once, few or many, or as a class when expanded; others skip it.

-,many,TRBJ2-7,TRBV2,TGTGCCACCCTACATCACGGCAGCTACGAGCAGTACTTC,CATLHHGSYEQYF
-,many,TRBJ1-2,TRBV6-1,TGTGCCAGCAGCGAAGGGCCTGGGGGATATGGCTACACCTTC,CASSEGPGGYGYTF
-,-,TRBJ2-7,TRBV7-8,TGTGCCAGCAGCTTAACGCTGGACGATAACGAGCAGTACTTC,CASSLTLDDNEQYF
TRBD2,-,TRBJ2-7,TRBV19,TGTGCCAGTAGTATAACTTTTGGCGGGAGGGCCTACGAGCAGTACTTC,CASSITFGGRAYEQYF
TRBD2,many,TRBJ2-5,TRBV7-9,TGTGCCAGCAGCTTAGGGTTGGGACTAGAAGAGACCCAGTACTTC,CASSLGLGLEETQYF
-,many,TRBJ1-1,TRBV6-1,TGTGCCAGCTACCCTACCATCCCCGGCACTGAAGCTTTCTTT,CASYPTIPGTEAFF
TRBD1,few,TRBJ1-2,TRBV19,TGTGCCAGTAGTGATCAGGGGGCTAATCGCTACACCTTC,CASSDQGANRYTF
-,-,TRBJ1-2,TRBV7-2,TGTGCCAGCAGCTTAGACTTTCAGGTTACTGGCTACACCTTC,CASSLDFQVTGYTF
-,-,TRBJ2-5,TRBV25-1,TGTGCCAGCAGCGCCGCGGGTCAAGAGACCCAGTACTTC,CASSAAGQETQYF
-,many,TRBJ1-4,TRBV7-2,TGTGCCAGCAGCTTCAGGGGCGAAAAACTGTTTTTT,CASSFRGEKLFF
-,few,TRBJ2-4,TRBV5-1,TGCGCCAGCAGCTCGGTGGTTGAAAACATTCAGTACTTC,CASSSVVENIQYF
TRBD2,many,TRBJ2-7,TRBV7-2,TGTGCCAGCAGCGATTCCGGGACTACCTCCTACGAGCAGTACTTC,CASSDSGTTSYEQYF
-,many,TRBJ1-2,TRBV12-3/TRBV12-4,TGTGCCAGCAGTTTAATGCAGGGGACAACTAACTATGGCTACACCTTC,CASSLMQGTTNYGYTF
-,medium-sized,TRBJ1-1,TRBV7-2,TGTGCCAGCAGTTTAGGGGAGAACACTGAAGCTTTCTTT,CASSLGENTEAFF
TRBD2,few,TRBJ2-7,TRBV6-1,TGTGCCAGCAGTATCCTAGCGGGAGACTCCGACGAGCAGTACTTC,CASSILAGDSDEQYF
-,-,TRBJ1-5,TRBV19,TGTGCCAGTAGTATGGAGGGCCGGGGCAATCAGCCCCAGCATTTT,CASSMEGRGNQPQHF
TRBD1,-,TRBJ1-1,TRBV5-1,TGCGCCAGCATGAGCGGGGAAAGCTACAGGGGCATGAACACTGAAGCTTTCTTT,CASMSGESYRGMNTEAFF
-,-,TRBJ2-5,TRBV7-8,TGTGCCAGCAGCTTTGACCTCGGGGCGGTGGAGACCCAGTACTTC,CASSFDLGAVETQYF
TRBD1,-,TRBJ1-1,TRBV5-1,TGCGCCAGCAGCCAACAGACAGGGGCCGGAGGTACTGAAGCTTTCTTT,CASSQQTGAGGTEAFF
-,-,TRBJ2-7,TRBV20-1,TGCAGTGCTAGAGGGACATCTCCCTACGAGCAGTACTTC,CSARGTSPYEQYF
-,-,TRBJ2-3,TRBV5-1,TGCGCCAGCAGCTTGGCCGTGAGGCAGGCAGATACGCAGTATTTT,CASSLAVRQADTQYF
-,-,TRBJ2-5,TRBV30,TGTGCCTGGAGCCCCCAAGCAGAGACCCAGTACTTC,CAWSPQAETQYF
-,-,TRBJ2-2,TRBV15,TGTGCCACCAGCAGAGGACGTGCGGGCACCGGGGAGCTGTTTTTT,CATSRGRAGTGELFF
-,-,TRBJ1-1,TRBV30,TGTGCCTGGAGTCACGGGACACCCTCGAACACTGAAGCTTTCTTT,CAWSHGTPSNTEAFF